Listed below are T cell receptor beta chains from one sample, sequenced in a study of blood T cell repertoires in COVID-19. Some clones are missing from TCRdb's copy, which holds only in-frame ones; the method was immunoSEQ multiplex PCR. The sample has 95,000 to 150,000 clones, roughly 80% seen once. The sample comprised peripheral blood. The receptor source for this set is a man aged 80 or over with COVID-19, enrolled during active disease. CDR3s include the opening cysteine and the closing phenylalanine or tryptophan. Each record gives: clone size, D gene, V gene, J gene, CDR3 protein, CDR3 DNA. A D gene is named only where the DNA matches it firmly. A clone size is listed for some rows: how often the clone was seen (once, few, many), or a class if it is expanded.

size: NA
D: NA
V: TRBV15
J: TRBJ2-2
CDR3: CATSRGGNTGELFF
DNA: TGTGCCACCAGCAGAGGCGGGAACACCGGGGAGCTGTTTTTT

size: NA
D: NA
V: TRBV13
J: TRBJ2-7
CDR3: CASSTTGSYEQYF
DNA: TGTGCCAGCAGCACTACCGGGAGCTACGAGCAGTACTTC

size: NA
D: NA
V: TRBV24-1
J: TRBJ2-3
CDR3: CATSDGQDTDTQYF
DNA: TGTGCCACCAGTGACGGTCAGGACACAGATACGCAGTATTTT

size: many
D: NA
V: TRBV4-1
J: TRBJ2-3
CDR3: CASSQDMYQGSTDTQYF
DNA: TGCGCCAGCAGCCAAGATATGTACCAGGGGAGCACAGATACGCAGTATTTT

size: few
D: TRBD2
V: TRBV29-1
J: TRBJ2-2
CDR3: CSVLDTSGTGELFF
DNA: TGCAGCGTTCTGGACACTAGCGGTACCGGGGAGCTGTTTTTT

size: NA
D: TRBD2
V: TRBV5-5
J: TRBJ2-3
CDR3: CASSLAGTSGSWADTQYF
DNA: TGTGCCAGCAGCTTGGCTGGGACTAGCGGGAGTTGGGCAGATACGCAGTATTTT

size: NA
D: NA
V: TRBV6-5
J: TRBJ1-5
CDR3: CASSYDRSINQPQHF
DNA: TGTGCCAGCAGTTACGACAGATCGATAAATCAGCCCCAGCATTTT

size: few
D: TRBD1
V: TRBV5-4
J: TRBJ1-6
CDR3: CASSLRQGISSPLHF
DNA: TGTGCCAGCAGCTTGAGACAGGGAATTAGTTCACCCCTCCACTTT

size: NA
D: NA
V: TRBV6-2/TRBV6-3
J: TRBJ1-1
CDR3: CASSYLATDEAFF
DNA: TGTGCCAGCAGTTACCTAGCAACCGATGAAGCTTTCTTT

size: NA
D: TRBD2
V: TRBV4-2
J: TRBJ2-7
CDR3: CASSQVSGQRGYEQYF
DNA: TGTGCCAGCAGCCAAGTATCTGGCCAGCGGGGATACGAGCAGTACTTC

size: NA
D: NA
V: TRBV7-2
J: TRBJ2-3
CDR3: CASSLVRRGPADTQYF
DNA: TGTGCCAGCAGCTTAGTCAGGCGGGGCCCTGCAGATACGCAGTATTTT

size: few
D: TRBD2
V: TRBV5-5
J: TRBJ2-5
CDR3: CASTTRPAGTQETQYF
DNA: TGTGCCAGCACCACACGTCCAGCGGGAACCCAAGAGACCCAGTACTTC

size: NA
D: TRBD1
V: TRBV5-1
J: TRBJ2-5
CDR3: CASSLVTGTGETQYF
DNA: TGCGCCAGCAGCTTGGTTACAGGGACAGGGGAGACCCAGTACTTC

size: NA
D: NA
V: TRBV11-3
J: TRBJ2-1
CDR3: CASSLTSGHNEQFF
DNA: TGTGCCAGCAGCTTGACGAGCGGCCACAATGAGCAGTTCTTC

size: few
D: NA
V: TRBV5-1
J: TRBJ2-2
CDR3: CASSPRPLGTSQNTGELFF
DNA: TGCGCCAGCAGCCCCCGCCCGCTAGGAACCTCCCAGAACACCGGGGAGCTGTTTTTT

size: NA
D: TRBD1
V: TRBV28
J: TRBJ2-5
CDR3: CASSLRTGGQETQYF
DNA: TGTGCCAGCAGTCTGAGGACAGGGGGCCAAGAGACCCAGTACTTC

size: NA
D: TRBD1
V: TRBV29-1
J: TRBJ1-2
CDR3: CSAPDRVHYGYTF
DNA: TGCAGCGCCCCGGACAGGGTACACTATGGCTACACCTTC

size: few
D: NA
V: TRBV19
J: TRBJ1-1
CDR3: CASSIDRGWVNTEAFF
DNA: TGTGCCAGTAGTATAGATCGGGGGTGGGTGAACACTGAAGCTTTCTTT

size: NA
D: NA
V: TRBV29-1
J: TRBJ1-4
CDR3: CSVVSGYEANEKLFF
DNA: TGCAGCGTTGTATCCGGGTATGAAGCTAATGAAAAACTGTTTTTT

size: NA
D: NA
V: TRBV7-8
J: TRBJ2-1
CDR3: CASSPGGLIYNEQFF
DNA: TGTGCCAGCAGCCCCGGGGGTTTAATCTACAATGAGCAGTTCTTC

size: NA
D: NA
V: TRBV20-1
J: TRBJ2-7
CDR3: CSATDRNEQYF
DNA: TGCAGTGCTACCGACAGAAACGAGCAGTACTTC

size: NA
D: TRBD2
V: TRBV10-3
J: TRBJ2-2
CDR3: CAISPGTSGSANTGELFF
DNA: TGTGCCATCAGTCCCGGGACTAGCGGGAGCGCGAACACCGGGGAGCTGTTTTTT

size: few
D: NA
V: TRBV21-1
J: TRBJ2-3
CDR3: CARSTGVADTQYF
DNA: TGTGCCAGGTCGACAGGAGTCGCAGATACGCAGTATTTT

size: many
D: TRBD1
V: TRBV15
J: TRBJ2-2
CDR3: CATRSQGALPGELFF
DNA: TGTGCCACCAGGTCACAGGGGGCGCTTCCCGGGGAGCTGTTTTTT

size: NA
D: NA
V: TRBV18
J: TRBJ2-1
CDR3: CASSPETGPNEQFF
DNA: TGTGCCAGCTCACCCGAGACAGGACCTAATGAGCAGTTCTTC

size: NA
D: NA
V: TRBV6-2/TRBV6-3
J: TRBJ2-7
CDR3: CASSYPPTDTTKQYF
DNA: TGTGCCAGCAGTTACCCGCCGACAGATACTACGAAGCAGTACTTC

size: NA
D: TRBD1
V: TRBV5-8
J: TRBJ2-1
CDR3: CASSRDRGPWEQFF
DNA: TGTGCCAGCAGTAGAGACAGGGGCCCGTGGGAGCAGTTCTTC

size: NA
D: NA
V: TRBV19
J: TRBJ1-5
CDR3: CASSRTLTPPQHF
DNA: TGTGCCAGTAGTAGAACGCTTACTCCGCCCCAGCATTTT

size: NA
D: NA
V: TRBV28
J: TRBJ2-5
CDR3: CASSFSEVFETQYF
DNA: TGTGCCAGCAGTTTCTCGGAGGTCTTCGAGACCCAGTACTTC

size: NA
D: TRBD1
V: TRBV5-1
J: TRBJ1-1
CDR3: CASSGEGQGNTEAFF
DNA: TGCGCCAGCAGCGGAGAGGGACAGGGAAACACTGAAGCTTTCTTT